The sequence of this T cell receptor beta chain was determined in a study of T cells in localized non-small cell lung cancer. Comments on this clone: Its antigen is still unknown.

Germline V gene lookup returns CDR1 SNHLY and CDR2 FYNNEI. The CDR3 contains 14 residues. Trimming stripped 7 bases from V and 6 bases from J, with 18 bases between. Some clones are missing from TCRdb's copy, which holds only in-frame ones; the method was immunoSEQ multiplex PCR. There are roughly 17,000 clones in the sample; 80% to 90% occur only once, and roughly 34% lies in the top ten. Findings of the study overall: Only one tumor region went through sequencing, so heterogeneity may still be there. Greater blood T cell density accompanied longer overall survival. Adjacent lung tissue had a median approximately 61 of the top 100 clones found in the tumor. Maximal T cell clonality occurred in uninvolved adjacent lung, with tumor ranking below it.

This TCR came from a male donor aged 60 or over with stage III lung adenocarcinoma. The sample consisted of peripheral blood, taken before any cancer treatment. This chain connects TRBV2 to TRBJ1-1; D not resolved. The CDR3 region has the DNA TGTGCCAGCACTAGACCCCCCAGACTTCCTGAAGCTTTCTTT. Protein product: CASTRPPRLPEAFF.